Listed here are 13 T cell receptor beta chains from one sample, sequenced in a study of graft-versus-host responses after intestinal transplantation. The antigens of these receptors remain unknown. Here immunoSEQ multiplex PCR was the method, and the copy in TCRdb shows in-frame clones only, minus some. The top ten hold about 0.22% of the sample, which has under 45,000 clones, 94% seen once. Here the sequenced sample was unstimulated CD4+ T cells sorted from spleen or lymph node cells, taken before transplant. The source of these receptors is a human donor who was the organ donor for an intestinal transplant.

The chain is built from TRBV6-6 and TRBJ1-3; 12 positions agree with TRBD1. There are 16 residues in the CDR3. With 7 bases clipped from V and 4 bases from J, the junction kept 8 bases outside the gene matches. Germline assignment: CDR1 MNHNY and CDR2 SVGAGI (reference sequence). CDR3 in DNA: TGTGCCAGCACCGGGACAGGGGGCTCAGGAGGAAACACCATATATTTT. Its protein product is CASTGTGGSGGNTIYF.

This chain joins TRBV13 and TRBJ2-5; D might be TRBD2 (5 bases). Deletions cut 2 bases from V and 2 bases from J, with 9 bases between. The length of the CDR3 is 14 residues. Germline CDR1 is PRHDT and CDR2 is FYEKMQ (reference sequence). The CDR3 DNA is TGTGCCAGCAGCTTATACGGGATACAAGAGACCCAGTACTTC. Amino acid sequence: CASSLYGIQETQYF.

V and J are TRBV4-2 and TRBJ1-6; D is unresolved. The CDR3 spans 13 residues. Trimming removed 0 bases from V and 10 bases from J, with 7 bases in between. Germline-derived CDR1 and CDR2 are LGHNA and YNFKEQ. The CDR3 reads CASSQEKASPLHF. The CDR3 coding sequence is TGTGCCAGCAGCCAAGAAAAGGCCTCACCCCTCCACTTT.

V gene TRBV4-1 combines with J gene TRBJ2-1; TRBD1 or TRBD2 may be the D gene (5 bases each). The CDR3 has 15 amino acids. In germline, CDR1 is MGHRA, CDR2 YSYEKL. Trimming stripped 0 bases from V and 4 bases from J, with 10 bases between. The DNA of the CDR3 is TGCGCCAGCAGCCAAGAGGTTGGGGGATACAATGAGCAGTTCTTC. This sequence encodes CASSQEVGGYNEQFF.

The V call is TRBV6-5, the J call TRBJ2-5; a possible D gene is TRBD2 (6 bases). Germline V gives CDR1 MNHEY, CDR2 SVGAGI. The CDR3 contains 13 residues. With 2 bases removed from V and 5 bases from J, the gap between germline ends came to 9 bases. The CDR3 DNA reads TGTGCCAGCAGTTACCGGGGGAGGGAGACCCAGTACTTC. Its protein product is CASSYRGRETQYF.

The rearrangement joins TRBV9 to TRBJ1-6; D uncertain. Germline CDR1 and CDR2: SGDLS and YYNGEE. Trimming pared 0 bases from V and 7 bases from J, leaving 2 bases between. The length of the CDR3 is 12 residues. CDR3 DNA: TGTGCCAGCAGCGTAGGGAATTCACCCCTCCACTTT. Encoded protein: CASSVGNSPLHF.

The V and J genes are TRBV7-2 and TRBJ2-7; 8 bases map to TRBD1. CDR1 is SGHTA, CDR2 FQGNSA, per germline. The length of the CDR3 is 15 residues. Trimming at V came to 5 bases and at J to 4 bases, leaving 10 bases not matched to a gene. The DNA for the CDR3 is TGTGCCAGCAGCCGTAACCAGGGGGCGGGATACGAGCAGTACTTC. Its translation: CASSRNQGAGYEQYF.

The chain carries TRBV10-2 and TRBJ1-2; weak D call: TRBD1 (5 bases). Germline V gene data show CDR1 as WSHSY and CDR2 as SAAADI. V lost 3 bases, J lost 4 bases, and 6 bases lay in between. The CDR3 sequence is 12 residues long. The CDR3, as DNA: TGCGCCAGCAGTGACAGGGTCTATGGCTACACCTTC. Translated: CASSDRVYGYTF.

The V call is TRBV6-5, the J call TRBJ1-2; D gene uncertain. From germline, CDR1 is MNHEY and CDR2 SVGAGI. This CDR3 spans 14 amino acids. V was cut by 0 bases and J by 4 bases, with 9 bases left in between. In DNA form, the CDR3 reads TGTGCCAGCAGTTACTCGATATCGCTCTATGGCTACACCTTC. Encoded protein: CASSYSISLYGYTF.

The chain employs TRBV7-2 and TRBJ2-1; no clear D gene. CDR3 length: 17 amino acids. The V gene lost 1 base and the J gene lost 2 bases, with 15 bases spanning the gap. Germline lookup yields CDR1 SGHTA and CDR2 FQGNSA. The CDR3 DNA sequence: TGTGCCAGCAGCTTAGGCCACGGCCCGTTAGCCTACAATGAGCAGTTCTTC. It is translated as CASSLGHGPLAYNEQFF.

The chain is built from TRBV30 and TRBJ2-5; TRBD2 aligns across 10 bases. The length of the CDR3 is 13 residues. After removal of 6 bases from V and 5 bases from J, the junction contained 6 bases not matched to a gene. Germline V gives CDR1 GTSNPN, CDR2 SVGIG (reference sequence). Here the CDR3 DNA reads TGTGCCTGCCCTAGGACTAGCGGCGAGACCCAGTACTTC. This sequence encodes CACPRTSGETQYF.

This clone occurred a few times. V and J are TRBV7-9 and TRBJ2-7, with D maybe TRBD1 (6 bases). This CDR3 has 14 residues. The germline V gene has CDR1 SEHNR and CDR2 FQNEAQ (reference sequence). V lost 2 bases, J lost 4 bases, and 12 bases lay in between. The CDR3 nucleotides read TGTGCCAGCAGCTTATCTGGGGGCAGGTACGAGCAGTACTTC. Protein: CASSLSGGRYEQYF.

The chain joins TRBV30 to TRBJ1-2; a weak D match, TRBD1 (5 bases). Trimming pared 2 bases from V and 8 bases from J, leaving 9 bases between. Germline assignment: CDR1 GTSNPN and CDR2 SVGIG (reference sequence). This CDR3 is built from 11 residues. Here the CDR3 reads CAWSRGAGYTF. The CDR3 region has the DNA TGTGCCTGGAGTAGGGGCGCAGGCTACACCTTC.